This entry lists 20 T cell receptor beta chains sequenced from one sample in a study of cytomegalovirus exposure and HLA in healthy donors. Vbeta (60) and Jbeta (13) primers were used in the PCR. The method was immunoSEQ multiplex PCR; TCRdb's version includes in-frame clones alone and lacks a portion of them. In the table there are over 75,000 clones, roughly 75% of which are singletons. Specimen: PBMCs. These receptors all stem from a woman aged 60-70 years in good health and CMV-seronegative.

This chain uses TRBV5-5 with TRBJ2-4, with 9 nucleotides matching TRBD2. The CDR3 runs to 15 residues. Trimming cost V 4 bases and J 6 bases; bases outside gene matches: 8. Germline V gene data show CDR1 as SGHKS and CDR2 as YYEKEE (reference sequence). This chain's CDR3 is CASSRSGSGANIQYF. The CDR3 DNA reads TGTGCCAGCAGCCGTAGCGGGAGCGGGGCAAACATTCAGTACTTC.

The chain uses TRBV27 and TRBJ1-1; 8 nucleotides match TRBD1. The CDR3 spans 11 residues. Germline-derived CDR1 and CDR2 are MNHEY and SMNVEV (reference sequence). J was trimmed by 11 bases and V by 8 bases; bases with no gene match: 7. CDR3 sequence: CASRATGAAFF. In DNA, the CDR3 is TGTGCCAGCCGCGCGACAGGGGCGGCTTTCTTT.

The gene calls are TRBV6-6 and TRBJ1-2; maybe TRBD1 (5 bases). The CDR3 spans 12 residues. Germline CDR1 and CDR2: MNHNY and SVGAGI (reference sequence). V dropped 5 bases and J dropped 12 bases, with 16 bases sitting between them. The CDR3 sequence is CASSKYRDFHTF. The CDR3 nucleotides read TGTGCCAGCAGTAAATATCGGGACTTCCACACCTTC.

V usage is TRBV5-1 and J usage is TRBJ2-1, with 13 bases lining up with TRBD2. Germline CDR1 reads SGHRS; CDR2 reads YFSETQ. Unmatched junction bases numbered 7, after V lost 4 bases and J lost 0 bases. The CDR3 covers 18 residues. CDR3 sequence reads: CASSRGLAGVSSYNEQFF. The DNA for the CDR3 is TGCGCCAGCAGCCGAGGACTAGCGGGGGTAAGCTCCTACAATGAGCAGTTCTTC.

The chain couples TRBV5-1 to TRBJ2-7; TRBD1 aligns across 7 bases. Trimming removed 0 bases from V and 4 bases from J; junction bases left unmatched: 10. This CDR3 is 16 amino acids long. CDR1 SGHRS and CDR2 YFSETQ come from the germline V gene. The CDR3 reads CASSLAPGGIGYEQYF. In DNA form, the CDR3 reads TGCGCCAGCAGCTTGGCTCCAGGGGGAATCGGTTACGAGCAGTACTTC.

The V and J genes are TRBV5-4 and TRBJ2-1, with D maybe TRBD1 (6 bases). V was shortened by 3 bases and J by 6 bases, with 13 bases between the two germline ends. This CDR3 has 14 amino acids. CDR1 SGHNT and CDR2 YYREEE come from the germline V gene (reference sequence). CDR3 nucleotides: TGTGCCAGCAGCTCGGCAGGGGCCGCCAATGAGCAGTTCTTC. Amino acids: CASSSAGAANEQFF.

This sequence joins TRBV9 and TRBJ1-2, with 7 bases matching TRBD1. The ends lost 4 bases at V and 4 bases at J; junction bases unmatched: 13. CDR3 length: 16 amino acids. Germline V lookup: CDR1 SGDLS, CDR2 YYNGEE. The CDR3 protein is CASSMRQGPILYGYTF. CDR3 in DNA: TGTGCCAGCAGCATGAGACAGGGACCCATCCTCTATGGCTACACCTTC.

This clone was detected a few times. The same CDR3 is also encoded by other DNA sequences in this sample. The chain is built from TRBV5-6 and TRBJ1-2; the D gene is possibly TRBD1 (6 bases). With 0 bases removed from V and 3 bases from J, the gap between germline ends came to 6 bases. This CDR3 region has 13 residues. Germline V gene data show CDR1 as SGHDT and CDR2 as YYEEEE. The CDR3 sequence is CASSLAGDYGYTF. The CDR3 nucleotides are TGTGCCAGCAGCTTGGCAGGGGACTATGGCTACACCTTC.

This chain joins TRBV6-1 and TRBJ2-7, with 9 nucleotides matching TRBD1. This CDR3 region has 14 residues. Germline assignment: CDR1 MNHNS and CDR2 SASEGT. V shed 3 bases and J 9 bases; nucleotides not matched to a gene: 9. Here the CDR3 reads CASSDGQGLLGQYF. In nucleotides, the CDR3 is TGTGCCAGCAGTGATGGACAGGGGCTCTTGGGGCAGTACTTC.

V and J are TRBV19 and TRBJ1-4, with D maybe TRBD1 (5 bases). This CDR3 spans 15 amino acids. The ends were cut back, 3 bases at V and 8 bases at J, with 16 bases in the middle. Germline values: CDR1 LNHDA, CDR2 SQIVND (reference sequence). CDR3 nucleotides: TGTGCCAGTAGTATCATCGGGCAGGGAGGGGAAAAACTGTTTTTT. It yields the protein CASSIIGQGGEKLFF.

J is TRBJ2-3 and V is TRBV5-1; TRBD2 might be the D (5 bases). The CDR3 is made up of 15 amino acids. V lost 4 bases, J lost 4 bases, and 16 bases lay in between. CDR1 is SGHRS, CDR2 YFSETQ, per germline. The CDR3: CASSPPVGEADTQYF. In DNA, the CDR3 is TGCGCCAGCAGCCCGCCGGTGGGAGAGGCAGATACGCAGTATTTT.

The rearrangement links TRBV6-5 to TRBJ2-7, with D possibly being TRBD2 (5 bases). The CDR3 contains 16 residues. Germline V gives CDR1 MNHEY, CDR2 SVGAGI. V lost 0 bases, J lost 4 bases, and 16 bases lay in between. The DNA for the CDR3 is TGTGCCAGCAGTTACTCTCGCCGCCGGGGAATATACGAGCAGTACTTC. This encodes CASSYSRRRGIYEQYF.

The chain joins TRBV30 to TRBJ1-4, with TRBD1 as a possible D gene (5 bases). The V gene's germline CDR1 is GTSNPN and CDR2 SVGIG (reference sequence). V lost 3 bases to trimming and J lost 6 bases, with 20 bases between them. The CDR3 totals 16 residues. The CDR3 nucleotides read TGTGCCTGGAGAGACTTAACAGGCGATCAGGATGAAAAACTGTTTTTT. This translates into CAWRDLTGDQDEKLFF.

This clone appeared once. This chain uses TRBV12-5 with TRBJ1-5; 7 nucleotides line up with TRBD1. V was clipped by 1 base and J by 4 bases; unmatched bases: 16. CDR3 length equals 19 residues. The germline gives CDR1 LGHNT, CDR2 FRNRAP. The chain's CDR3 is CASGLARSPPQGENQPQHF. CDR3 coding DNA: TGTGCTAGTGGTTTGGCACGATCGCCGCCCCAGGGGGAAAATCAGCCCCAGCATTTT.

The chain combines TRBV6-5 with TRBJ1-1; D is undetermined. The germline CDR1 and CDR2 sequences are MNHEY and SVGAGI. Between the trimmed V and J ends, which lost 6 bases and 12 bases, there was a span of 23 bases. The CDR3 is made up of 14 amino acids. CDR3 loop: CASRSTGALTGTFF. The CDR3 nucleotides are TGTGCCAGCAGATCTACGGGAGCCCTAACGGGGACTTTCTTT.

The V call is TRBV7-2, the J call TRBJ2-1; 9 nucleotides line up with TRBD2. Germline CDR1 reads SGHTA; CDR2 reads FQGNSA. This CDR3 region has 16 residues. V lost 2 bases, J lost 4 bases, and 6 bases stayed unmatched. The CDR3 coding sequence is TGTGCCAGCAGCTTACAGACAGCGGGGGGATACAATGAGCAGTTCTTC. This gives the protein CASSLQTAGGYNEQFF.

The chain couples TRBV18 to TRBJ2-7; 8 positions match TRBD1. The CDR3 extends over 15 amino acids. J gave up 7 bases and V 3 bases, and 11 bases lay outside the gene matches. Germline values: CDR1 KGHSH, CDR2 LQKENI. Here the CDR3 DNA reads TGTGCCAGCTCACCTAAAGAGGCCAGGGGGCGAGAGCAGTACTTC. Translating gives CASSPKEARGREQYF.

V usage is TRBV11-2 and J usage is TRBJ1-2; 7 bases map to TRBD1. Unmatched junction bases numbered 6, after V lost 5 bases and J lost 0 bases. Looked up from germline, CDR1 is SGHAT and CDR2 is FQNNGV. The CDR3 length is 15 residues. The CDR3 region is CASSPQTGANYGYTF. Written as DNA, the CDR3 is TGTGCCAGCAGCCCGCAAACAGGGGCTAACTATGGCTACACCTTC.

This clone has more than one count but fewer than ten. V is TRBV10-3 and J is TRBJ2-5; 13 nucleotides line up with TRBD2. This CDR3 region has 15 residues. Germline-derived CDR1 and CDR2 are ENHRY and SYGVKD. V was pared by 6 bases and J by 2 bases, with 3 bases of the junction left unmatched. The CDR3: CAIRGGLAGQETQYF. The CDR3 DNA reads as TGTGCCATCAGGGGGGGACTAGCGGGACAAGAGACCCAGTACTTC.

V is TRBV7-2 and J is TRBJ2-1; 13 nucleotides match TRBD2. Germline-derived CDR1 and CDR2 are SGHTA and FQGNSA. The CDR3 is 17 residues long. V shed 1 base and J 6 bases; nucleotides not matched to a gene: 6. The CDR3: CASSLVPGLAGSNEQFF. CDR3 coding DNA: TGTGCCAGCAGCTTAGTCCCGGGACTAGCGGGAAGCAATGAGCAGTTCTTC. Drawing the rest from reference TRBV7-2 and TRBJ2-1, the complete variable domain is GAGVSQSPSNKVTEKGKDVELRCDPISGHTALYWYRQSLGQGLEFLIYFQGNSAPDKSGLPSDRFSAERTGGSVSTLTIQRTQQEDSAVYLCASSLVPGLAGSNEQFFGPGTRLTVL.